The next 27 T cell receptor beta chains were all read from a single sample in a study of CD8 T cells in ankylosing spondylitis. TCRdb fed the 5' RACE reads into MiXCR, producing one record per CDR3 protein. The repertoire holds about 250,000 distinct CDR3 sequences, with about a sixth as singletons. Input material: blood, either unsorted or a sorted T cell fraction (not recorded which). The receptors derive from a male donor with ankylosing spondylitis or in good health (not recorded which).

This rearrangement joins TRBV13 to TRBJ2-5; D is possibly TRBD2 (5 bases). Germline CDR1 PRHDT, CDR2 FYEKMQ (reference sequence). The V and J ends lost 1 base and 5 bases respectively, with 17 bases between them. The CDR3 sequence is 16 residues long. The CDR3 DNA is TGTGCCAGCAGCTTAGTTTTGGGAGAAAGATCGGAGACCCAGTACTTC. Protein product: CASSLVLGERSETQYF.

This chain links TRBV12-3 or TRBV12-4 with TRBJ2-1, with TRBD2 matching 8 bases. The trim removed 9 bases at V and 6 bases at J, leaving 13 bases unmatched. This CDR3 has 15 amino acids. CDR3 sequence: CASTNREGLGNEQFF. The CDR3 nucleotides are TGTGCCAGTACGAACCGGGAGGGCCTGGGCAATGAGCAGTTCTTC.

This chain links TRBV7-9 with TRBJ2-7; D is uncertain. The CDR3 extends over 16 amino acids. The germline gives CDR1 SEHNR, CDR2 FQNEAQ (reference sequence). Between the trimmed V and J ends, which lost 5 bases and 5 bases, there was a span of 22 bases. The CDR3 DNA reads TGTGCCAGCAGCACAACCTCGGAGACTGCTACCCACGAGCAGTACTTC. Protein: CASSTTSETATHEQYF.

CDR3 DNA sequence: TGTGCAACTAGCGGATCCACAGATACGCAGTATTTT. Translated: CATSGSTDTQYF. This rearrangement joins TRBV12-3 or TRBV12-4 to TRBJ2-3; 8 bases fit TRBD2. The CDR3 covers 12 residues.

This clonotype was seen at least ten times. The chain combines TRBV3-1 with TRBJ1-1, with D hard to call. Germline V CDR1 and CDR2: LGHDT, YNNKEL (reference sequence). This CDR3 region has 12 residues. Trimming shortened V by 1 base and J by 4 bases, and 4 bases separated the two germline ends. The CDR3 here is CASSQGFTEAFF. CDR3 sequence (DNA): TGTGCCAGCAGCCAAGGTTTCACTGAAGCTTTCTTT.

This chain joins TRBV3-1 and TRBJ2-1; 11 bases line up with TRBD2. The V gene end was trimmed by 0 bases and the J gene end by 5 bases; junction bases not matched to a gene: 15. The CDR3 is 20 residues long. CDR1 LGHDT and CDR2 YNNKEL come from the germline V gene (reference sequence). The CDR3 nucleotides read TGTGCCAGCAGCCAAGATAGGTTACTAGCGGGAGTTCAATCTAACAATGAGCAGTTCTTC. It is translated as CASSQDRLLAGVQSNNEQFF.

This clonotype appeared many times. J is TRBJ1-1 and V is TRBV6-5; D ambiguous. V lost 0 bases and J 4 bases, leaving 6 bases between the germline ends. Germline CDR1 and CDR2: MNHEY and SVGAGI. CDR3 length equals 13 residues. Written as DNA, the CDR3 is TGTGCCAGCAGTTACTCTTGGGGCACTGAAGCTTTCTTT. This codes for CASSYSWGTEAFF.

The rearrangement uses TRBV6-5 and TRBJ2-3, with D tentatively TRBD2 (6 bases). CDR3 length: 16 amino acids. Trimming stripped 2 bases from V and 3 bases from J, with 15 bases between. Germline values: CDR1 MNHEY, CDR2 SVGAGI. The CDR3 nucleotides read TGTGCCAGCAGTTACCTCGGGAGCCGAGGAACAGATACGCAGTATTTT. Residues: CASSYLGSRGTDTQYF.

The table lists this clonotype with a few counts. CDR3 loop: CASSVDPEATNEKLFF. In nucleotides, the CDR3 is TGTGCCAGCAGCGTAGACCCGGAGGCAACTAATGAAAAACTGTTTTTT. V gene TRBV9 combines with J gene TRBJ1-4; D is unresolved. The germline V gene has CDR1 SGDLS and CDR2 YYNGEE. The length of the CDR3 is 16 residues. Trimming removed 0 bases from V and 0 bases from J, with 9 bases in between. The complete variable domain, with remaining parts taken from reference TRBV9 and TRBJ1-4, reads DSGVTQTPKHLITATGQRVTLRCSPRSGDLSVYWYQQSLDQGLQFLIQYYNGEERAKGNILERFSAQQFPDLHSELNLSSLELGDSALYFCASSVDPEATNEKLFFGSGTQLSVL.

The table lists this clonotype with a few counts. This chain uses TRBV6-2 or TRBV6-3 with TRBJ2-3; perhaps TRBD2 as D (6 bases). The V gene's germline CDR1 is MNHEY and CDR2 SVGEGT. Trimming pared 3 bases from V and 1 base from J, leaving 11 bases between. The length of the CDR3 is 15 residues. DNA for the CDR3: TGTGCCAGCAGTTATAGGACGGGGGGCACAGATACGCAGTATTTT. It encodes CASSYRTGGTDTQYF.

This clonotype was counted between two and nine times. The chain employs TRBV25-1 and TRBJ2-2; 14 positions match TRBD2. Looked up from germline, CDR1 is MGHDK and CDR2 is SYGVNS. The CDR3 loop spans 18 amino acids. J gave up 5 bases and V 3 bases, and 8 bases lay outside the gene matches. This CDR3 is CASSDPGLAGEGTGELFF. CDR3 nucleotides: TGTGCCAGCAGTGATCCGGGACTAGCGGGAGAGGGGACCGGGGAGCTGTTTTTT.

This rearrangement joins TRBV4-2 to TRBJ2-1; D is perhaps TRBD2 (5 bases). Germline V gene data show CDR1 as LGHNA and CDR2 as YNFKEQ. There are 14 residues in the CDR3. V lost 5 bases and J 7 bases, leaving 15 bases between the germline ends. CDR3 residues: CASSSSIGMNEQFF. The CDR3 nucleotides read TGTGCCAGCAGCTCATCTATCGGGATGAATGAGCAGTTCTTC.

V is TRBV7-9 and J is TRBJ2-7; the match to TRBD2 covers 7 bases. The trim removed 5 bases at V and 3 bases at J, leaving 10 bases unmatched. The germline gives CDR1 SEHNR, CDR2 FQNEAQ (reference sequence). The length of the CDR3 is 15 residues. The CDR3 coding sequence is TGTGCCAGCAGCCCGGGGGAGGGCCTTTTCTACGAGCAGTACTTC. Translated, it gives CASSPGEGLFYEQYF.

Of note for this clonotype: The junction differs from germline at one of its ends, possibly a read error. V and J are TRBV7-7 and TRBJ2-2; the D is unclear. The CDR3 loop spans 14 amino acids. Per germline, CDR1 SSHAT and CDR2 FNYEAQ (reference sequence). Written as DNA, the CDR3 is TGTGCTAGCAGCTTAATTCTAGGGACCGGGGAGCTGTTTTTT. The encoded protein is CASSLILGTGELFF.

The CDR3 spells CASSQDLATKSDTQYF. The CDR3, as DNA: TGCGCCAGCAGCCAGGATCTAGCGACTAAATCAGATACGCAGTATTTT. The V gene is TRBV4-1, the J gene TRBJ2-3; weak D call: TRBD2 (6 bases). From germline, CDR1 is MGHRA and CDR2 YSYEKL. Trimming removed 3 bases from V and 4 bases from J, with 17 bases in between. The CDR3 has 16 residues.

This clonotype came up many times. This rearrangement joins TRBV4-3 to TRBJ1-2; D not certain. This CDR3 contains 16 residues. V was cut by 0 bases and J by 3 bases, with 14 bases left in between. Germline CDR1 and CDR2: LGHNA and YSLEER. DNA of the CDR3: TGCGCCAGCAGCCAAGACCGCGGGCAGGTCGACTATGGCTACACCTTC. Translated, it gives CASSQDRGQVDYGYTF.

The chain couples TRBV5-6 to TRBJ1-2; no clear D. This CDR3 is built from 12 residues. Germline V gene lookup returns CDR1 SGHDT and CDR2 YYEEEE. The ends were cut back, 3 bases at V and 8 bases at J, with 11 bases in the middle. The CDR3 coding sequence is TGTGCCAGCAGCTACGTCGGGTTGGGCTACACCTTC. Translating gives CASSYVGLGYTF.

This clonotype was recorded a few times. This sequence joins TRBV20-1 and TRBJ2-2, with 14 bases aligning to TRBD2. The germline V gene encodes CDR1 DFQATT and CDR2 SNEGSKA (reference sequence). CDR3 length: 17 amino acids. The junction had 10 bases not matched to a gene; V was cut back by 6 bases and J by 4 bases. The CDR3 nucleotides are TGCAGTGCCACCCACGGACTAGCGGGAGGTCCCACCGGGGAGCTGTTTTTT. It yields the protein CSATHGLAGGPTGELFF.

This rearrangement joins TRBV6-1 to TRBJ2-2; D gene uncertain. The CDR3 length is 15 residues. The V end was cut by 7 bases, the J end by 0 bases, with 12 bases between. Germline CDR1 MNHNS, CDR2 SASEGT. CDR3 sequence reads: CASTYADANTGELFF. Here the CDR3 DNA reads TGTGCCAGCACCTACGCCGACGCGAACACCGGGGAGCTGTTTTTT.

This clonotype was found many times. This sequence joins TRBV4-3 and TRBJ1-1, with D possibly being TRBD1 (5 bases). Germline V gene data show CDR1 as LGHNA and CDR2 as YSLEER. The V and J ends lost 0 bases and 4 bases respectively, with 12 bases between them. This CDR3 has 15 amino acids. The CDR3 spells CASSQEGWDGTEAFF. The CDR3 DNA is TGCGCCAGCAGCCAAGAGGGTTGGGACGGCACTGAAGCTTTCTTT.

This CDR3 is CSASDVTSRLVIRPSTDTQYF. As DNA, the CDR3 is TGCAGTGCTAGCGATGTTACAAGCCGACTGGTGATTCGGCCTAGCACAGATACGCAGTATTTT. V and J are TRBV20-1 and TRBJ2-3, with D unclear. Germline V lookup: CDR1 DFQATT, CDR2 SNEGSKA (reference sequence). This CDR3 region has 21 residues. Trimming shortened V by 3 bases and J by 0 bases, and 31 bases separated the two germline ends.

There are many counts of this clonotype. The genes are TRBV12-3 or TRBV12-4 and TRBJ2-7; 10 bases line up with TRBD1. CDR3 size: 16 residues. Trimming at V came to 3 bases and at J to 3 bases, leaving 8 bases not matched to a gene. In nucleotides, the CDR3 is TGTGCCAGCAGTTTCCCCCGGGACAGGGGTGGCTACGAGCAGTACTTC. It codes for CASSFPRDRGGYEQYF.

This clonotype was seen many times. The J gene is TRBJ2-3, the V gene TRBV29-1; D uncertain. The CDR3 is made up of 13 amino acids. Between the trimmed V and J ends, which lost 2 bases and 0 bases, there was a span of 6 bases. Per the germline V gene, CDR1 is SQVTM and CDR2 is ANQGSEA. The CDR3 reads CSVESLSTDTQYF. The CDR3 nucleotides read TGCAGCGTTGAAAGTCTGAGCACAGATACGCAGTATTTT.

This clonotype has more than one count but fewer than ten. This sequence joins TRBV7-6 and TRBJ2-7; 12 bases map to TRBD2. The CDR3 has 15 residues. V shed 1 base, J shed 5 bases, and the junction held 3 bases outside the gene matches. Germline assignment: CDR1 SGHVS and CDR2 FNYEAQ. CDR3 amino acids: CASSLETSGSDEQYF. CDR3 DNA: TGTGCCAGCAGCTTAGAGACTAGCGGGAGTGACGAGCAGTACTTC.

This clonotype was seen more than once but under ten times. The J gene is TRBJ2-1, the V gene TRBV12-3 or TRBV12-4, with D hard to call. This CDR3 has 13 amino acids. V was cut by 5 bases and J by 9 bases, with 14 bases left in between. CDR3 DNA sequence: TGTGCCAGCAGTCCTCGTTGGGTCGCTGAGCAGTTCTTC. This gives the protein CASSPRWVAEQFF.

The chain recombines TRBV25-1 with TRBJ2-7; 7 nucleotides align to TRBD2. Losses at the gene ends were 4 bases for V and 5 bases for J; bases not matched to a gene: 5. Germline V gene lookup returns CDR1 MGHDK and CDR2 SYGVNS. This CDR3 spans 13 amino acids. The CDR3 DNA reads TGTGCCAGCAGTGGGGACTACAACCACGAGCAGTACTTC. It translates to CASSGDYNHEQYF.

This clonotype was seen more than once but under ten times. CDR3 DNA sequence: TGTGCCAGCAGTGGGGACGGTACTAGCACAGATACGCAGTATTTT. It yields the protein CASSGDGTSTDTQYF. The chain employs TRBV12-3 or TRBV12-4 and TRBJ2-3, with D perhaps assigned TRBD1 or TRBD2 (5 bases each). The length of the CDR3 is 15 residues. Trimming took off 5 bases at V and 0 bases at J, with 12 bases between the two ends.